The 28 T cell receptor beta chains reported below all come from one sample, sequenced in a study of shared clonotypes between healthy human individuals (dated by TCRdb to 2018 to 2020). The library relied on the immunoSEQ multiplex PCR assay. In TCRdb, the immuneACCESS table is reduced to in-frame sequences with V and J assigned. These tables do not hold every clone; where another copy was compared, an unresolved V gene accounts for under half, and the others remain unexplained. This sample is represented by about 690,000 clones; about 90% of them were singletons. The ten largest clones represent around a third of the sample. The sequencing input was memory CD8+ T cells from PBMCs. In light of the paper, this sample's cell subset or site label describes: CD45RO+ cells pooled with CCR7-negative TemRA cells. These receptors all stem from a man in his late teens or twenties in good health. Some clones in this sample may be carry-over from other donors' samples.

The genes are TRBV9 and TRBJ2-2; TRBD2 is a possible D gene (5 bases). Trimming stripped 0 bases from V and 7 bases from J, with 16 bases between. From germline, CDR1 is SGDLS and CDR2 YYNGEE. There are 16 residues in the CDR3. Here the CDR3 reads CASSVVVEGGGGELFF. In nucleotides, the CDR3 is TGTGCCAGCAGCGTAGTCGTCGAAGGAGGTGGCGGGGAGCTGTTTTTT. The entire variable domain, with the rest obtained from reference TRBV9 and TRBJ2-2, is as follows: DSGVTQTPKHLITATGQRVTLRCSPRSGDLSVYWYQQSLDQGLQFLIQYYNGEERAKGNILERFSAQQFPDLHSELNLSSLELGDSALYFCASSVVVEGGGGELFFGEGSRLTVL.

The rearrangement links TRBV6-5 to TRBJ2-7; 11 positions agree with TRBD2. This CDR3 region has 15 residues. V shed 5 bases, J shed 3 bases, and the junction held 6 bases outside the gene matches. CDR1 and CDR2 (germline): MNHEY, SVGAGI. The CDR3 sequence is CASSTRLAGGYEQYF. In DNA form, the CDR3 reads TGTGCCAGCAGTACCAGGCTAGCGGGAGGCTACGAGCAGTACTTC.

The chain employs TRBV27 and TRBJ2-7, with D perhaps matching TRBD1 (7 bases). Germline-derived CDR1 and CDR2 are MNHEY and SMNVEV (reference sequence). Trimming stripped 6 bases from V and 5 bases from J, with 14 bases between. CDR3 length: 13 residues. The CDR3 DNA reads TGTGCCAGCAGCAGGGGGGACGGGAACGAGCAGTACTTC. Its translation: CASSRGDGNEQYF.

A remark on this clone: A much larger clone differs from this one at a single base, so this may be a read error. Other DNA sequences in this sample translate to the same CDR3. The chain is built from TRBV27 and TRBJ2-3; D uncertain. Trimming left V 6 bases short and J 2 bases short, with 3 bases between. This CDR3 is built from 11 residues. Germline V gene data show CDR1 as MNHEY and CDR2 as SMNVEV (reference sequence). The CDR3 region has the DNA TGTGCCAGCAGCAACACAGATACGCAGTATTTT. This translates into CASSNTDTQYF.

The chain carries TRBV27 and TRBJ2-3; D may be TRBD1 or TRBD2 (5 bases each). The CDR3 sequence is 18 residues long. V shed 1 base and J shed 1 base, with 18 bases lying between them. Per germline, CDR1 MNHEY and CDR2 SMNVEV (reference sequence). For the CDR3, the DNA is TGTGCCAGCAGTTTATATTTCGGGACCAAACCAGGCACAGATACGCAGTATTTT. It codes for CASSLYFGTKPGTDTQYF.

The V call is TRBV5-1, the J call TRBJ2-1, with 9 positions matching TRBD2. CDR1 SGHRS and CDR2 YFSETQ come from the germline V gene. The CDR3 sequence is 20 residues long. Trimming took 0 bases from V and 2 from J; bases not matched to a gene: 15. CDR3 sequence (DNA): TGCGCCAGCAGCTTGGCCGAGAGTAGCGGGAGTTATTCGACCTACAATGAGCAGTTCTTC. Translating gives CASSLAESSGSYSTYNEQFF. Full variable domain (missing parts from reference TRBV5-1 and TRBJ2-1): KAGVTQTPRYLIKTRGQQVTLSCSPISGHRSVSWYQQTPGQGLQFLFEYFSETQRNKGNFPGRFSGRQFSNSRSEMNVSTLELGDSALYLCASSLAESSGSYSTYNEQFFGPGTRLTVL.

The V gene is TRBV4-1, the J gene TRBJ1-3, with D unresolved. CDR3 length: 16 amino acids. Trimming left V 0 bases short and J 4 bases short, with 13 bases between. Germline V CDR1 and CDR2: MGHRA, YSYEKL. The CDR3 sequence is CASSQDTSATGNTIYF. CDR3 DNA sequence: TGCGCCAGCAGCCAAGATACCTCAGCGACAGGAAACACCATATATTTT.

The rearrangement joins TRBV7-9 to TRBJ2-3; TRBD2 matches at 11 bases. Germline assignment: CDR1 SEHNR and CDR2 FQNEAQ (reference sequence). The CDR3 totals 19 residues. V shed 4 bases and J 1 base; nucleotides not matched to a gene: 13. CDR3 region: CASSSPRSGRARGTDTQYF. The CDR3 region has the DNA TGTGCCAGCAGCTCCCCACGTAGCGGGAGGGCCCGAGGCACAGATACGCAGTATTTT.

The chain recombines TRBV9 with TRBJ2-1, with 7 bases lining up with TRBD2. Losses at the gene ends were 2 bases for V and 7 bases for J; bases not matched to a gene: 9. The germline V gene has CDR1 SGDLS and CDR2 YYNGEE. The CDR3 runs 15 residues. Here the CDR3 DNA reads TGTGCCAGCAGCGTCGGCGGGAGCTTTTCTAATGAGCAGTTCTTC. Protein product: CASSVGGSFSNEQFF.

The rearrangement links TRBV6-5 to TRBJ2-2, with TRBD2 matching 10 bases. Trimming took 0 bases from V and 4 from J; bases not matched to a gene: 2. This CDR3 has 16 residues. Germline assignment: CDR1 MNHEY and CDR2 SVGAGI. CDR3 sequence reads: CASSYSSGRGTGELFF. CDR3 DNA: TGTGCCAGCAGTTACTCAAGCGGGAGGGGCACCGGGGAGCTGTTTTTT.

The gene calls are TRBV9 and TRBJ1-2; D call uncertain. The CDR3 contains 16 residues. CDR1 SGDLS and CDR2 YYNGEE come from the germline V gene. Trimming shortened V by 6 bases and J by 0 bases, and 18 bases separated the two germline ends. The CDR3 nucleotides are TGTGCCAGCACCAAGGGAAGGGCAGATTCTAACTATGGCTACACCTTC. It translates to CASTKGRADSNYGYTF.

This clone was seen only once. CDR3 loop: CASSIAHGPEQYF. The CDR3 bases are TGTGCCAGTAGTATAGCTCATGGGCCTGAGCAGTACTTC. J is TRBJ2-7 and V is TRBV19, with D unclear. CDR3 size: 13 residues. Deletions cut 1 base from V and 7 bases from J, with 11 bases between. The V gene's germline CDR1 is LNHDA and CDR2 SQIVND (reference sequence).

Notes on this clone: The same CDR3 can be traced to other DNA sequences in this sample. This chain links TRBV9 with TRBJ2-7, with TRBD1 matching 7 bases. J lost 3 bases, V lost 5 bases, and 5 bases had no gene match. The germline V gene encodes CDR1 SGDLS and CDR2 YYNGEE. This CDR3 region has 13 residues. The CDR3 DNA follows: TGTGCCAGCAGTCGCACAGGGGACTACGAGCAGTACTTC. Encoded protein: CASSRTGDYEQYF.

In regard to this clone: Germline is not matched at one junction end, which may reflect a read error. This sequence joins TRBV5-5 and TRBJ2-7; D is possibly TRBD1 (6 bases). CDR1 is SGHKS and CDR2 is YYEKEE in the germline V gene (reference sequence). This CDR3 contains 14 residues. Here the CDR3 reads CASSWGSRGNVLGF. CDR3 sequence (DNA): TGTGCCAGCAGCTGGGGGTCGAGGGGGAACGTACTGGGATTC.

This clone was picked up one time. DNA for the CDR3: TGTGCCAGCACCCCAATTTATGGGTTAAGCACAGATACGCAGTATTTT. This sequence encodes CASTPIYGLSTDTQYF. This chain links TRBV27 with TRBJ2-3; D gene uncertain. CDR3 length: 16 residues. Between the trimmed V and J ends, which lost 7 bases and 0 bases, there was a span of 17 bases. Germline CDR1 reads MNHEY; CDR2 reads SMNVEV (reference sequence).

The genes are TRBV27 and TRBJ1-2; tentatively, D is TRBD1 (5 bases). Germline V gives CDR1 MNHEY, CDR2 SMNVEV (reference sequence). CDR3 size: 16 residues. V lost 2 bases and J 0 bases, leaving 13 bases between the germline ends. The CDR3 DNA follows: TGTGCCAGCAGTTTACGCGTTGGGGGGTCTAACTATGGCTACACCTTC. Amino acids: CASSLRVGGSNYGYTF.

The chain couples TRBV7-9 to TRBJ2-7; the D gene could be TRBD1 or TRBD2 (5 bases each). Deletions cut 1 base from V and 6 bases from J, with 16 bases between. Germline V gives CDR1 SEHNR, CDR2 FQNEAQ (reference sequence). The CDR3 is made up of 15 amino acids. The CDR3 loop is CASSLGRREGVEQYF. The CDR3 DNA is TGTGCCAGCAGCTTAGGGAGGAGAGAAGGGGTCGAGCAGTACTTC.

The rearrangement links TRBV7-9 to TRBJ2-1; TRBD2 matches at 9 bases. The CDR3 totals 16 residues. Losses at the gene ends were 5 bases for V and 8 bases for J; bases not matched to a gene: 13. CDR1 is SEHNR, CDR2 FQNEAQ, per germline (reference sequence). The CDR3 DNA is TGTGCCAGCAGCCCATCTGGACTAGCGTCAGGCTATGAGCAGTTCTTC. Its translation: CASSPSGLASGYEQFF.

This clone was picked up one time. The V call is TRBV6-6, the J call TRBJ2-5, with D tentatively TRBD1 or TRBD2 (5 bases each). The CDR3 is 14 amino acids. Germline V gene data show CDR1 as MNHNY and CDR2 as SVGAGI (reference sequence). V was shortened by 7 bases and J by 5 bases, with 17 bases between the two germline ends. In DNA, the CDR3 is TGTGCCAGCACCCTCGTGGGGGTCGGGGAGACCCAGTACTTC. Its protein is CASTLVGVGETQYF.

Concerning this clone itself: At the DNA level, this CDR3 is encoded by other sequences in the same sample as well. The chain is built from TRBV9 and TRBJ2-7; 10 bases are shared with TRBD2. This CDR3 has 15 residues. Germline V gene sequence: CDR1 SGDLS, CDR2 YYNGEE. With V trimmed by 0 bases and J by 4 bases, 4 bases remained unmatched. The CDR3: CASSVAASGSYEQYF. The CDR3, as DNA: TGTGCCAGCAGCGTAGCGGCTAGCGGGAGTTACGAGCAGTACTTC.

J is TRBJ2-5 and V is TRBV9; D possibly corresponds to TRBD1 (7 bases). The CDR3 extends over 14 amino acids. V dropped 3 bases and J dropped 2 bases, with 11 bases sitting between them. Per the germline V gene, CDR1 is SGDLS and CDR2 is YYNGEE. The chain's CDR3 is CASSGAGQQETQYF. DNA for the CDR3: TGTGCCAGCAGCGGCGCGGGACAGCAAGAGACCCAGTACTTC.

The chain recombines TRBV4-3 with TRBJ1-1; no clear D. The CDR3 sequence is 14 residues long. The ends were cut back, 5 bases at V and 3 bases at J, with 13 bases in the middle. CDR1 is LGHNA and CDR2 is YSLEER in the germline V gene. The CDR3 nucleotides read TGCGCCAGCAGCGCCAGAGACCGGGACACTGAAGCTTTCTTT. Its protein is CASSARDRDTEAFF.

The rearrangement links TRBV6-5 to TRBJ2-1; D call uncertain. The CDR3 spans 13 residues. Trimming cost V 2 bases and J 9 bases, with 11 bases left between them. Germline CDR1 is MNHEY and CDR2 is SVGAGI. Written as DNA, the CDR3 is TGTGCCAGCAGTTACCCCTCCAGCGTTGAGCAGTTCTTC. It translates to CASSYPSSVEQFF.

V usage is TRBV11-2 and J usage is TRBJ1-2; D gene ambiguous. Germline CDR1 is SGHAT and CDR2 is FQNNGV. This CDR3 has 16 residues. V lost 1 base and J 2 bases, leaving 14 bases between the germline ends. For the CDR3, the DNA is TGTGCCAGCAGCTTAGGGATCGGGGTTCCCAACTATGGCTACACCTTC. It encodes CASSLGIGVPNYGYTF.

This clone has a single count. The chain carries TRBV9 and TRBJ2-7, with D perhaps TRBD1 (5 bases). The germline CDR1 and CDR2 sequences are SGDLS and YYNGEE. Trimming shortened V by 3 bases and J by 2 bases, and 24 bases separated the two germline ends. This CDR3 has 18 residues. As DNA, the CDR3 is TGTGCCAGCAGCGAGGACCCGACAGTTAATGGGAAACCCTACGAGCAGTACTTC. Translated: CASSEDPTVNGKPYEQYF.

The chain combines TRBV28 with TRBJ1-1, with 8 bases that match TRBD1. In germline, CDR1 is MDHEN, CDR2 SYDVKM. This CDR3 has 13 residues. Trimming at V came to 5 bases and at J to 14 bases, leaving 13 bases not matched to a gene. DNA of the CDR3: TGTGCCAGCAGTGAAGCGGACAGGGCCCCAACCTTCTTT. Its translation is CASSEADRAPTFF.

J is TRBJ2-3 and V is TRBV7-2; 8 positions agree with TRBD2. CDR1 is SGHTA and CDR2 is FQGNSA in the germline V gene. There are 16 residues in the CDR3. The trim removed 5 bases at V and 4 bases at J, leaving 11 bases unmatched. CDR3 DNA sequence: TGTGCCAGCAGCGAATATAGCGGGATAAGCGCAGATACGCAGTATTTT. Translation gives CASSEYSGISADTQYF.

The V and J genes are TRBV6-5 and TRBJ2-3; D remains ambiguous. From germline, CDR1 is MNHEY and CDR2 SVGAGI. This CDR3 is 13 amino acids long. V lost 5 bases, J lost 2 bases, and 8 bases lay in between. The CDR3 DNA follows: TGTGCCAGCAGTATTCTACACACAGATACGCAGTATTTT. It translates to CASSILHTDTQYF.